These T cell receptor beta chains were read from a single sample in a study of CD8 T cells in Susac syndrome. TCRdb called the immunoSEQ multiplex PCR reads again in MiXCR, with one record for every CDR3 protein. The sample yields approximately 120,000 distinct CDR3 sequences, approximately 91% seen once. Sequenced sample: CD4+ T cells from PBMCs. These receptors were taken from a human donor in good health. The conserved cysteine and the conserved F or W are not part of the CDR3 here.

>15|TRBJ2-5|TRBV5-1
ASSLAPSGTSQETQY
>11|TRBJ1-1|TRBV2
ASSPAPTTEAF
>14|TRBJ1-1|TRBV3-1
ASSFGLGGRNTEAF
>14|TRBJ1-6|TRBV20-1
SARDSHRAHNSPLH
>13|TRBJ2-2|TRBV7-2
ASTRVADLPGELF
>10|TRBJ2-1|TRBV7-9
ASGGTSNEQF
>9|TRBJ2-3|TRBV30
AWRRRDTQY
>12|TRBJ1-2|TRBV7-2
ASSLDGAVYGYT
>11|TRBJ1-2|TRBV5-8
ASRPEGPRGYT
>13|TRBJ1-5|TRBV18
ASQGELSSNQPQH
>12|TRBJ1-2|TRBV5-1
ASSLDGGGYGYT
>13|TRBJ2-2|TRBV12-3/TRBV12-4
ASSEPGLRGGELF
>15|TRBJ2-1|TRBV20-1
SARPEGTSGRANEQF
>13|TRBJ2-5|TRBV5-1
ASSLAGPPGETQY
>12|TRBJ1-6|TRBV7-2
ASRHGTGNSPLH
>14|TRBJ1-6|TRBV19
ASSIGWATGTSPLH
>16|TRBJ2-1|TRBV7-2
ASSHGVGGVGNYNEQF
>14|TRBJ2-7|TRBV19
ASSIGVGQAEGEQY
>14|TRBJ2-1|TRBV18
ASSPDGGSPSGEQF
>12|TRBJ1-2|TRBV20-1
SARDRAGVRGYT
>11|TRBJ2-7|TRBV6-1
ASSGEQGDEQY
>14|TRBJ1-2|TRBV4-3
ASSQEGGRSLNGYT
>11|TRBJ2-5|TRBV9
ASSEQVQETQY
>11|TRBJ1-5|TRBV2
ASTKTGDQPQH
>13|TRBJ2-2|TRBV20-1
SARDPVQGNGELF
>14|TRBJ2-1|TRBV7-7
ASSFGGRELISEQF
>11|TRBJ2-1|TRBV20-1
SARGPVYNEQF
>13|TRBJ1-5|TRBV7-2
ASSQALAGNQPQH
>11|TRBJ1-1|TRBV5-1
ASTVATNTEAF
>9|TRBJ2-7|TRBV7-9
ASSSPTEQY
>13|TRBJ2-5|TRBV7-9
ASSFRGQGTETQY
>12|TRBJ2-1|TRBV7-9
ASSLTQGDNEQF
>14|TRBJ1-5|TRBV3-1
ASSQDHRISNQPQH
>10|TRBJ2-5|TRBV20-1
SAPQGGETQY
>14|TRBJ2-1|TRBV5-6
ASSWGYSQIYNEQF
>14|TRBJ2-1|TRBV14
ASSQEGTAGRNEQF
>13|TRBJ2-2|TRBV7-9
ASSLLMRDTGELF
>20|TRBJ2-2|TRBV6-2/TRBV6-3
ASSYSTTSGEPTEPNTGELF
>12|TRBJ2-7|TRBV27
ASSPLGRAYEQY
>11|TRBJ1-4|TRBV7-9
ASSTPRDEKLF
>12|TRBJ2-7|TRBV6-2/TRBV6-3
ASREASGPYEQY
>15|TRBJ2-5|TRBV4-3
ASSQGLEQAGQETQY
>13|TRBJ2-7|TRBV5-1
ASSLASGSGYEQY
>12|TRBJ2-7|TRBV7-9
ASRPDSSSYEQY
>12|TRBJ1-1|TRBV9
ASSVEGGGTEAF
>13|TRBJ2-5|TRBV20-1
SARDPSGGKETQY
>13|TRBJ2-5|TRBV3-1
ASSSERRGQETQY
>13|TRBJ2-3|TRBV9
ASTSAVFNTDTQY
>12|TRBJ1-5|TRBV5-1
ASSLTGGGQPQH
>11|TRBJ2-5|TRBV12-3/TRBV12-4
ASRGTGGETQY
>12|TRBJ1-1|TRBV6-1
ASSEITSNTEAF
>12|TRBJ2-3|TRBV27
ASSSNPHTDTQY
>12|TRBJ2-5|TRBV7-2
ASSLYRTQETQY
>12|TRBJ2-7|TRBV7-2
ASSLLGTGNEQY
>13|TRBJ2-5|TRBV5-1
ASSLVGSLQETQY
>12|TRBJ1-4|TRBV29-1
SVGKQGRGEKLF
>12|TRBJ2-7|TRBV12-3/TRBV12-4
ASSSTSGVEEQY